Listed here is a single TCR beta chain. Only in-frame clones appear in the TCRdb table, and some are missing; sequencing was by immunoSEQ multiplex PCR. The sample has roughly 570,000 clones, roughly 89% seen once. These data are taken from a study of blood T cell repertoires in COVID-19. Study overall: T cells, B-cell-depleted T cells, or PBMCs supplied cDNA or gDNA.

Seattle patient enrollment occurred during active infection, with longitudinal follow-up thereafter. Trimming cost V 5 bases and J 5 bases, with 7 bases left between them. The CDR3 extends over 12 amino acids. CDR1 is MDHEN and CDR2 is SYDVKM in the germline V gene. The chain combines TRBV28 with TRBJ1-3, with D unclear. The source is a woman in her fifties or sixties with COVID-19, enrolled during active disease. The sequenced sample was peripheral blood. This CDR3 reads CASSVQRNTIYF. The CDR3, as DNA: TGTGCCAGCAGTGTACAACGAAACACCATATATTTT. Combining the CDR3 with reference TRBV28 and TRBJ1-3 gives the whole variable domain DVKVTQSSRYLVKRTGEKVFLECVQDMDHENMFWYRQDPGLGLRLIYFSYDVKMKEKGDIPEGYSVSREKKERFSLILESASTNQTSMYLCASSVQRNTIYFGEGSWLTVV.